The subject of this entry is one T cell receptor (beta chain). In germline, CDR1 is MNHEY, CDR2 SVGAGI. The CDR3 loop spans 15 amino acids. The trim removed 6 bases at V and 5 bases at J, leaving 8 bases unmatched. This entry is derived from a study of shared clonotypes between healthy human individuals. CD8 memory merged CD45RO+ cells and CCR7-negative CD45RA+ TemRA cells into one population. Method: immunoSEQ multiplex PCR; TCRdb's copy keeps in-frame clones and lacks some. The sample holds 300,000 to 400,000 clones, 80% to 90% seen once. This TCR was recovered from a man aged 18-30 years in good health. This chain joins TRBV6-5 and TRBJ1-5, with 9 bases identical to TRBD1. Sequencing was performed on memory CD8+ T cells sorted from blood. Sample subset: CD45RO+ cells pooled with CCR7-negative TemRA cells. CDR3 DNA sequence: TGTGCCAGCAGGCCCGGGACAGGGAACGATCAGCCCCAGCATTTT. Translating gives CASRPGTGNDQPQHF.